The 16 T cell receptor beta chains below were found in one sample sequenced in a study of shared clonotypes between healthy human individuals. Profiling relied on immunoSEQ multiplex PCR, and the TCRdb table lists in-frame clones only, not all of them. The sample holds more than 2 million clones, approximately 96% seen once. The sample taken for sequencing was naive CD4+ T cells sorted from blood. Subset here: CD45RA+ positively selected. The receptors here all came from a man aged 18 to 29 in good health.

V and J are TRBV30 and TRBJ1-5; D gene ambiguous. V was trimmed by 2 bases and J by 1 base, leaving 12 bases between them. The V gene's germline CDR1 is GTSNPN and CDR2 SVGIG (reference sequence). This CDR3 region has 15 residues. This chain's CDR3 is CAWSKGKLSNQPQHF. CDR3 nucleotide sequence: TGTGCCTGGAGTAAGGGCAAATTAAGCAATCAGCCCCAGCATTTT.

CDR3 sequence reads: CASSLSTATYGYTF. In DNA, the CDR3 is TGCGCCAGCAGCTTGAGTACCGCTACCTATGGCTACACCTTC. The chain carries TRBV5-1 and TRBJ1-2; D gene ambiguous. Germline V gene sequence: CDR1 SGHRS, CDR2 YFSETQ. The CDR3 has 14 residues. Trimming removed 1 base from V and 4 bases from J, with 11 bases in between.

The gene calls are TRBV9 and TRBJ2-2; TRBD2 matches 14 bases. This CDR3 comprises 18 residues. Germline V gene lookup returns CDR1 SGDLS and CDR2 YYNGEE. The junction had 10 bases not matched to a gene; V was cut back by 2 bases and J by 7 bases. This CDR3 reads CASSVLSTGLAGVGELFF. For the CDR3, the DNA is TGTGCCAGCAGCGTCCTCTCCACGGGACTAGCGGGAGTCGGGGAGCTGTTTTTT.

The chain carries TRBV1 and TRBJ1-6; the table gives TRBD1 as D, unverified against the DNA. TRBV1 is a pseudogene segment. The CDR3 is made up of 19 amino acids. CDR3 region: CTSSQDRDRGFFYNSPLHF. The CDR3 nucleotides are TGCACCAGCAGCCAAGACCGGGACAGGGGGTTTTTTTATAATTCACCCCTCCACTTT.

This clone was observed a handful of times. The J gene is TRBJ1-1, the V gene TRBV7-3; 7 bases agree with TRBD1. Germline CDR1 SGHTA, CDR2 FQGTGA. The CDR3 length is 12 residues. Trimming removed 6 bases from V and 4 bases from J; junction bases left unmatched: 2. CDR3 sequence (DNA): TGTGCCAGCAGTCCAGGGGGCACTGAAGCTTTCTTT. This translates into CASSPGGTEAFF.

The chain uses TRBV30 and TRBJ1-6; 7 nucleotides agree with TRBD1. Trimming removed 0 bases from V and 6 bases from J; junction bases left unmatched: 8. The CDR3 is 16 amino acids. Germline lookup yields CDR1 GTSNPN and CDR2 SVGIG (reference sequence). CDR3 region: CAWSVRTGGGNSPLHF. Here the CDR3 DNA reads TGTGCCTGGAGTGTACGGACAGGCGGGGGTAATTCACCCCTCCACTTT.

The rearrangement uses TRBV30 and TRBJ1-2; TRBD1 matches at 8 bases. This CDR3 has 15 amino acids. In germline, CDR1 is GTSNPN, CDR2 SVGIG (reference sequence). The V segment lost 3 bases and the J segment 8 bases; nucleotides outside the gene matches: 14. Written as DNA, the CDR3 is TGTGCCTGGAGAGTGTGGGGGCAGGGGGCTGAGGGCTACACCTTC. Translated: CAWRVWGQGAEGYTF.

For the CDR3, the DNA is TGTGCCAGCAGCCGGGACAGGGGTGGAGAAAAACTGTTTTTT. This sequence encodes CASSRDRGGEKLFF. This chain uses TRBV6-5 with TRBJ1-4, with 10 positions matching TRBD1. V lost 6 bases, J lost 8 bases, and 6 bases stayed unmatched. The CDR3 sequence is 14 residues long. The germline gives CDR1 MNHEY, CDR2 SVGAGI.

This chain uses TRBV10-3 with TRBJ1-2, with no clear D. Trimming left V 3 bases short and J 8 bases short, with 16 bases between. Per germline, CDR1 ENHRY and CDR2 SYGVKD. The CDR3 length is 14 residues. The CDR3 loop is CAISDSEAVRGYTF. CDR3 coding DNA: TGTGCCATCAGTGATTCCGAGGCAGTTCGGGGCTACACCTTC.

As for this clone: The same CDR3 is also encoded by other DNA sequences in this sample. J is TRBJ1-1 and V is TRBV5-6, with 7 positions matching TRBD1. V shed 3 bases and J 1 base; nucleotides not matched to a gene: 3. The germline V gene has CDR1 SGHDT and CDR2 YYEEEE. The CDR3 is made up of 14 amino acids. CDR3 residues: CASSSGTANTEAFF. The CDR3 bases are TGTGCCAGCAGCTCCGGGACAGCGAACACTGAAGCTTTCTTT. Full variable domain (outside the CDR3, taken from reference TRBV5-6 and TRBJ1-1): DAGVTQSPTHLIKTRGQQVTLRCSPKSGHDTVSWYQQALGQGPQFIFQYYEEEERQRGNFPDRFSGHQFPNYSSELNVNALLLGDSALYLCASSSGTANTEAFFGQGTRLTVV.

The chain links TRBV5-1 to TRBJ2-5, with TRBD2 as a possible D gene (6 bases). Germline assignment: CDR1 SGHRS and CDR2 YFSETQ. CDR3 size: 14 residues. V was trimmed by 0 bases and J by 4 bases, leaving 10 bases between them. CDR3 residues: CASSLGGDPETQYF. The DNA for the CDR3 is TGCGCCAGCAGCTTGGGCGGGGATCCAGAGACCCAGTACTTC.

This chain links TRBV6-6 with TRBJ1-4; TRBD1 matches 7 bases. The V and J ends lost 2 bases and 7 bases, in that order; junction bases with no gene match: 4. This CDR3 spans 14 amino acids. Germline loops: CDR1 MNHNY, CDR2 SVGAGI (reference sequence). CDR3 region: CASSYLGDSEKLFF. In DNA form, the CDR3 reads TGTGCCAGCAGTTACCTAGGGGACAGTGAAAAACTGTTTTTT.

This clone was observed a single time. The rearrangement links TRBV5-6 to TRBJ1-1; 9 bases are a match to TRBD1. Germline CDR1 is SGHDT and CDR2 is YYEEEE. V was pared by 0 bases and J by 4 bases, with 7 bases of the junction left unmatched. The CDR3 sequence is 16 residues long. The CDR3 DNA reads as TGTGCCAGCAGCTTGGGGGGACAGGGTATAAGCACTGAAGCTTTCTTT. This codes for CASSLGGQGISTEAFF.

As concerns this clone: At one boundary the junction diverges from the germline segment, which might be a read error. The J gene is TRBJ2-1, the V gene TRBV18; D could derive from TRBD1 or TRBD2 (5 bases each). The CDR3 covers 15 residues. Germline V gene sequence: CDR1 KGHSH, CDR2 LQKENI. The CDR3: CASSSPGPTANEQFF. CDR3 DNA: TGTGCCAGCTCATCACCGGGACCAACCGCCAATGAGCAGTTCTTC.

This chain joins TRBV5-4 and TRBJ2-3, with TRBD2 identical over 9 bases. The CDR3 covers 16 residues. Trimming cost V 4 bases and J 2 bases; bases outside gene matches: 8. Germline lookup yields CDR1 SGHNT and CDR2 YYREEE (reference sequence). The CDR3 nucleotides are TGTGCCAGCAGCATCTTTGGCGGGGGGGCCACAGATACGCAGTATTTT. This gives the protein CASSIFGGGATDTQYF.

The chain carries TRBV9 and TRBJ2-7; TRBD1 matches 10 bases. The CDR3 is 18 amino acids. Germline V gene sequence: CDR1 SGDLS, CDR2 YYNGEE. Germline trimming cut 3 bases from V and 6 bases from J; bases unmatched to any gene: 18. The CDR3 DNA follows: TGTGCCAGCAGCGCGGGACAGGGGATTTCAGGACATTCGGGCGAGCAGTACTTC. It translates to CASSAGQGISGHSGEQYF.